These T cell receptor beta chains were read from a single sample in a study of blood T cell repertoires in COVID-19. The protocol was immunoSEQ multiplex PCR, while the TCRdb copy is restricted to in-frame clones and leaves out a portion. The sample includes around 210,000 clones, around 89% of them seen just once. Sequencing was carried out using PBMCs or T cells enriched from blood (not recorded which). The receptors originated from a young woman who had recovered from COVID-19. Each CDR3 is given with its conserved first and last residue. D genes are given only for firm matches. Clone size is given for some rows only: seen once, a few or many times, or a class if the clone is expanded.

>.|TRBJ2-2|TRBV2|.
CASELGHLAGELFF
TGTGCCAGCGAGCTAGGCCACCTGGCCGGGGAGCTGTTTTTT
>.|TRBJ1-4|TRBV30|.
CAWSVPVTNEKLFF
TGTGCCTGGAGTGTACCGGTGACTAATGAAAAACTGTTTTTT
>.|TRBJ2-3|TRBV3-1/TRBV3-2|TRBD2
CASSQDIPSGGAPGTDTQYF
TGTGCCAGCAGCCAAGATATCCCTAGCGGGGGGGCCCCCGGCACAGATACGCAGTATTTT
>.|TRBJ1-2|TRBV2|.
CASSEATSYGYTF
TGTGCCAGCAGTGAAGCAACATCCTATGGCTACACCTTC
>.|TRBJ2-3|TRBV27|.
CASSGLGSTDTQYF
TGTGCCAGCAGTGGCCTCGGGAGCACAGATACGCAGTATTTT
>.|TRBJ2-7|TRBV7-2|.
CASSPYVSGGEQYF
TGTGCCAGCAGCCCATATGTGTCCGGGGGTGAGCAGTACTTC
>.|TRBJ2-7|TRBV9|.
CASSQGTPYEQYF
TGTGCCAGCAGCCAGGGGACCCCCTACGAGCAGTACTTC
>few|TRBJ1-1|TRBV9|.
CASSVVQPATKEAFF
TGTGCCAGCAGCGTAGTACAGCCAGCCACCAAGGAAGCTTTCTTT
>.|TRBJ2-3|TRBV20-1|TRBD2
CSASYSGGAGTQYF
TGCAGTGCTAGTTATAGCGGGGGGGCCGGTACGCAGTATTTT
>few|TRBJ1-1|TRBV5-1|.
CASSLLSSRNTEAFF
TGCGCCAGCAGCTTGCTTAGCAGTCGGAACACTGAAGCTTTCTTT
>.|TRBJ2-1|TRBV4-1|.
CASSQGHRNYNEQFF
TGCGCCAGCAGCCAAGGCCATAGAAACTACAATGAGCAGTTCTTC
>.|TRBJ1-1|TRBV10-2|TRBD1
CASREFQQGATNTEAFF
TGCGCCAGCAGGGAATTCCAGCAGGGGGCAACGAACACTGAAGCTTTCTTT
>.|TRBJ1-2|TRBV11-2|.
CASSSYAGAQNYGYTF
TGTGCCAGCAGCTCCTACGCGGGGGCGCAGAACTATGGCTACACCTTC
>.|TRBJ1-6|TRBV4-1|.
CASSQESLSPGNSPLHF
TGCGCCAGCAGCCAAGAATCGCTCTCCCCCGGGAATTCACCCCTCCACTTT
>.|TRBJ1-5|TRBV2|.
CASSEERRSQPQHF
TGTGCCAGCAGTGAAGAGAGGAGGAGTCAGCCCCAGCATTTT
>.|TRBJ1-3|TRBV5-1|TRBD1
CASSPWGRTGGAKSGNTIYF
TGCGCCAGCAGCCCGTGGGGAAGGACAGGGGGCGCGAAAAGTGGAAACACCATATATTTT
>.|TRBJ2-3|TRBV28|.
CASSPTGGSTSTDTQYF
TGTGCCAGCAGCCCCACTGGGGGCTCAACTAGCACAGATACGCAGTATTTT
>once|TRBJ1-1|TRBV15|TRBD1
CATSRGGQVEAFF
TGTGCCACCAGCAGGGGAGGACAGGTTGAAGCTTTCTTT
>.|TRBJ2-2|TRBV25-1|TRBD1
CASSDRGRDTGELFF
TGTGCCAGCAGCGACAGGGGCCGGGACACCGGGGAGCTGTTTTTT
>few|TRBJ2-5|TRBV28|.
CASSDRGVTQYF
TGTGCCAGCAGTGACAGAGGTGTGACCCAGTACTTC
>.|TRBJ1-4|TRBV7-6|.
CASSRSDSKNEKLFF
TGTGCCAGCAGCCGATCGGACAGCAAGAATGAAAAACTGTTTTTT
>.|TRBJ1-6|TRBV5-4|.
CASSSGWPGDSPLHF
TGTGCCAGCAGCTCGGGTTGGCCCGGGGATTCACCCCTCCACTTT
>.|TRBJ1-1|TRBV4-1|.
CASSPPGGRMNTEAFF
TGCGCCAGCAGCCCCCCGGGGGGACGGATGAACACTGAAGCTTTCTTT